This entry describes one T cell receptor beta chain. This sample was included in a study of identical twins. CDR1 and CDR2 from the germline V gene are MNHEY and SVGEGT. CDR3 length: 13 residues. One entry per CDR3 protein results from TCRdb running MiXCR on the 5' RACE reads. This repertoire shows about 530,000 distinct CDR3 sequences, nearly 15% found once; its top ten account for less than 0.5%. Another study also made use of these data, one on yellow fever vaccine responses in identical twins.

The chain employs TRBV6-2 or TRBV6-3 and TRBJ2-3; D may match TRBD1 or TRBD2 (5 bases each). The receptor was derived from a young woman in good health. Sequencing was carried out using CD4+ T cells sorted from blood. For the CDR3, the DNA is TGTGCGTCGGGGCGGAAGAGCACAGATACGCAGTATTTT. Translating gives CASGRKSTDTQYF.